The 7 T cell receptor beta chains below were found in one sample sequenced in a study of cytomegalovirus exposure and HLA in healthy donors. Use of 60 Vbeta and 13 Jbeta primers characterized the PCR. TCRdb's copy holds only in-frame clones and misses some; the assay was immunoSEQ multiplex PCR. The sample lists roughly 110,000 clones; around 74% were seen once. The specimen sequenced was PBMCs. The receptors were sampled from a man younger than 40 in good health and CMV-seropositive.

The rearrangement links TRBV7-9 to TRBJ2-5; 8 bases align to TRBD2. Looked up from germline, CDR1 is SEHNR and CDR2 is FQNEAQ (reference sequence). After removal of 4 bases from V and 0 bases from J, the junction contained 10 bases not matched to a gene. The CDR3 contains 17 residues. This CDR3 reads CASSSRAGGSYQETQYF. The CDR3 DNA follows: TGTGCCAGCAGCTCAAGGGCGGGGGGCTCGTACCAAGAGACCCAGTACTTC.

This clone came up once. This chain joins TRBV30 and TRBJ2-7; D uncertain. There are 15 residues in the CDR3. Germline V lookup: CDR1 GTSNPN, CDR2 SVGIG (reference sequence). V was shortened by 2 bases and J by 0 bases, with 14 bases between the two germline ends. In DNA form, the CDR3 reads TGTGCCTGGAGTACACCGGGTGAGAGCTCCTACGAGCAGTACTTC. Amino acid sequence: CAWSTPGESSYEQYF.

This chain connects TRBV2 to TRBJ1-1; D possibly corresponds to TRBD1 (6 bases). In germline, CDR1 is SNHLY, CDR2 FYNNEI. Trimming cost V 5 bases and J 1 base, with 11 bases left between them. This CDR3 is built from 14 residues. The CDR3 is CASSRGQSNTEAFF. Written as DNA, the CDR3 is TGTGCCAGCAGTAGAGGACAGTCGAACACTGAAGCTTTCTTT.

This clone appeared many times. The chain employs TRBV15 and TRBJ1-1, with D tentatively TRBD1 (5 bases). The CDR3 contains 11 residues. Germline CDR1 is LNHNV and CDR2 is YYDKDF (reference sequence). V was cut by 5 bases and J by 10 bases, with 11 bases left in between. CDR3 sequence reads: CATSGDSLAFF. CDR3 DNA: TGTGCCACCAGCGGGGACTCACTAGCTTTCTTT.

The V call is TRBV28, the J call TRBJ1-1; the D is unclear. Trimming shortened V by 6 bases and J by 0 bases, and 11 bases separated the two germline ends. This CDR3 has 14 residues. Germline lookup yields CDR1 MDHEN and CDR2 SYDVKM. CDR3 loop: CASSPGGMNTEAFF. CDR3 bases: TGTGCCAGCAGCCCAGGAGGGATGAACACTGAAGCTTTCTTT.

This sequence joins TRBV29-1 and TRBJ2-7, with TRBD2 matching 7 bases. Germline V CDR1 and CDR2: SQVTM, ANQGSEA. This CDR3 is built from 16 residues. The J segment lost 0 bases and the V segment lost 3 bases, leaving 11 bases of the junction unmatched. CDR3 nucleotide sequence: TGCAGCGTTGAGGTGCCTAGCGGCCCGAGCTCCTACGAGCAGTACTTC. Its protein product is CSVEVPSGPSSYEQYF.

A remark on this clone: Other nucleotide sequences in the sample specify the same CDR3. The V gene is TRBV7-2, the J gene TRBJ1-1; D gene uncertain. CDR1 and CDR2 from the germline V gene are SGHTA and FQGNSA. The CDR3 has 14 residues. V was cut by 0 bases and J by 5 bases, with 10 bases left in between. CDR3 region: CASSLAQRGTEAFF. DNA for the CDR3: TGTGCCAGCAGCTTAGCTCAAAGAGGGACTGAAGCTTTCTTT.